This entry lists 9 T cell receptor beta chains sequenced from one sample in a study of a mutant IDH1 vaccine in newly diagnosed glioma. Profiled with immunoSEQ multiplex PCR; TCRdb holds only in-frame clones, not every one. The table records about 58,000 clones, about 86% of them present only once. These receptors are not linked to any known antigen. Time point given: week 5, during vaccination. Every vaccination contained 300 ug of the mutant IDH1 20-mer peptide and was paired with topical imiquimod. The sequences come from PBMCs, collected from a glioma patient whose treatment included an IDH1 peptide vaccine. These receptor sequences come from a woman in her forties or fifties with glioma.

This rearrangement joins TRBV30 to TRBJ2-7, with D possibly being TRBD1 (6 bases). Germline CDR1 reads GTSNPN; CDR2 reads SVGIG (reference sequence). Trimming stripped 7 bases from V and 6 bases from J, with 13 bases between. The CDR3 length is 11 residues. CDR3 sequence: CAYSRGFEQYF. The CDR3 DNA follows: TGTGCCTATTCGAGGGGGTTCGAGCAGTACTTC.

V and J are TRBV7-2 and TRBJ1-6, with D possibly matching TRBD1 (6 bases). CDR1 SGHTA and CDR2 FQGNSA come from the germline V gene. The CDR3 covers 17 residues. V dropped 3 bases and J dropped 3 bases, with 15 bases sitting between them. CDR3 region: CASSFDGGGGYNSPLHF. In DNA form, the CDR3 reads TGTGCCAGCAGCTTCGATGGGGGCGGAGGCTATAATTCACCCCTCCACTTT.

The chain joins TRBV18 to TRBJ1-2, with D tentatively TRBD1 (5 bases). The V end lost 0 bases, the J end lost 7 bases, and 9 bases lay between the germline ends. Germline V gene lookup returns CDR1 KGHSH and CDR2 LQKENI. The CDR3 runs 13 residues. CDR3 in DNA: TGTGCCAGCTCACCACCCCAGGGAGGTGGCTACACCTTC. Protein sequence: CASSPPQGGGYTF.

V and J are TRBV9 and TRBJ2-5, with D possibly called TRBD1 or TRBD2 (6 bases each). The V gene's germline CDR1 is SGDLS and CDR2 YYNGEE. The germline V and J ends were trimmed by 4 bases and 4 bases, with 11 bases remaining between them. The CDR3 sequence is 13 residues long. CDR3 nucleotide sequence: TGTGCCAGCAGCCCCAAGGGGGGAGAGACCCAGTACTTC. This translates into CASSPKGGETQYF.

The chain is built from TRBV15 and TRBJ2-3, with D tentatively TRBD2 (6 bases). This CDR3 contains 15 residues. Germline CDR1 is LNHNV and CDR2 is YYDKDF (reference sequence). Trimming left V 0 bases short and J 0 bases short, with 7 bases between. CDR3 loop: CATSRDGGSTDTQYF. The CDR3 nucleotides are TGTGCCACCAGCAGAGATGGAGGGAGCACAGATACGCAGTATTTT. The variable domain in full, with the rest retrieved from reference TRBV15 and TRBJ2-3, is DAMVIQNPRYQVTQFGKPVTLSCSQTLNHNVMYWYQQKSSQAPKLLFHYYDKDFNNEADTPDNFQSRRPNTSFCFLDIRSPGLGDTAMYLCATSRDGGSTDTQYFGPGTRLTVL.

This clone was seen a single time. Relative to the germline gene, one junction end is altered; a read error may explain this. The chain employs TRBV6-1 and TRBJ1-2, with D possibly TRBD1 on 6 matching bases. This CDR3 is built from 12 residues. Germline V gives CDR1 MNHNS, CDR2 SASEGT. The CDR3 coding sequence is TGTGCCAGCAGTGAAGGACAGGCGTTGCAGAACTTC. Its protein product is CASSEGQALQNF.

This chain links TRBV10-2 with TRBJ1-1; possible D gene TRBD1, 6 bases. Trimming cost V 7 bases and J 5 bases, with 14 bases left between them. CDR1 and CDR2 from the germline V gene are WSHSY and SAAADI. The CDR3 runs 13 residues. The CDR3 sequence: CASTPDRRTEAFF. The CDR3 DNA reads TGCGCCAGCACCCCGGACAGAAGAACTGAAGCTTTCTTT.

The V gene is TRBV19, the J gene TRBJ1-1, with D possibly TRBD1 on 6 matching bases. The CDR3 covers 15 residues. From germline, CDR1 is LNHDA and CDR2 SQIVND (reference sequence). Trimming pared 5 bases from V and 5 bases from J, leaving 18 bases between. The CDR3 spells CASSPRDNGGTEAFF. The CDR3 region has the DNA TGTGCCAGTAGTCCCCGGGACAACGGGGGGACTGAAGCTTTCTTT. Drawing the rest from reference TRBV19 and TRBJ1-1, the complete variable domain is DGGITQSPKYLFRKEGQNVTLSCEQNLNHDAMYWYRQDPGQGLRLIYYSQIVNDFQKGDIAEGYSVSREKKESFPLTVTSAQKNPTAFYLCASSPRDNGGTEAFFGQGTRLTVV.

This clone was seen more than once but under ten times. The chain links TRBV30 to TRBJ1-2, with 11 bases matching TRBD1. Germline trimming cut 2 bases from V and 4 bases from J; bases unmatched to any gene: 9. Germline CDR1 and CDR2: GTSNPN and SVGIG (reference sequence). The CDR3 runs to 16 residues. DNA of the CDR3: TGTGCCTGGAGTCCACAAGGGACAGGGGGTGCCTATGGCTACACCTTC. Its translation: CAWSPQGTGGAYGYTF.